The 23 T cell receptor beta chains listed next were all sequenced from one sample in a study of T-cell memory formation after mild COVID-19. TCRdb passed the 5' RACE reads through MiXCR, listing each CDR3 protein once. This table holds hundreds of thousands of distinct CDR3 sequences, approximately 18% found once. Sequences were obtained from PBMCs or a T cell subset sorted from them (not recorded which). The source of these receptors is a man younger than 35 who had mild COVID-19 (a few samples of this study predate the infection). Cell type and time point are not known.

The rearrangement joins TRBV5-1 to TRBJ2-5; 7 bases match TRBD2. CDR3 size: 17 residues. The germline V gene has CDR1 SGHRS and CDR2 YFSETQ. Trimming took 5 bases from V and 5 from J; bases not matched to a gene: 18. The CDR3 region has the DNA TGCGCCAGCAGGCGGTCAGTAGCGGGCCACGGGGGGGAGACCCAGTACTTC. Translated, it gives CASRRSVAGHGGETQYF. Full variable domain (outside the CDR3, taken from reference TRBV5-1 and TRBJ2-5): KAGVTQTPRYLIKTRGQQVTLSCSPISGHRSVSWYQQTPGQGLQFLFEYFSETQRNKGNFPGRFSGRQFSNSRSEMNVSTLELGDSALYLCASRRSVAGHGGETQYFGPGTRLLVL.

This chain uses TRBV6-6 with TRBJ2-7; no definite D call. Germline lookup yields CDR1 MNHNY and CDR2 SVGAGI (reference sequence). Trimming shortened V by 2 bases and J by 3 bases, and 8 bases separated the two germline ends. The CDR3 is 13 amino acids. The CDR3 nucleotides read TGTGCCAGCAGTTACGGCTCTGACTACGAGCAGTACTTC. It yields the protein CASSYGSDYEQYF.

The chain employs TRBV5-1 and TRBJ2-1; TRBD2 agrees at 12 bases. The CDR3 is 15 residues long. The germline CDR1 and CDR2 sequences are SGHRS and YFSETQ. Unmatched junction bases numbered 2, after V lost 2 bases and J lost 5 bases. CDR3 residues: CASSLGTSGHNEQFF. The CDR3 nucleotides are TGCGCCAGCAGCTTAGGGACTAGCGGGCACAATGAGCAGTTCTTC.

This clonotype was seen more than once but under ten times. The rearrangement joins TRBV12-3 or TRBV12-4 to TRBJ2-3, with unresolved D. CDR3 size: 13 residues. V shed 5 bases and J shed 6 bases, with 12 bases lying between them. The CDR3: CASSLSLSDTQYF. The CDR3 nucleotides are TGTGCCAGCAGTCTTTCTCTTTCGGATACGCAGTATTTT.

The CDR3 loop reads CASSSAGYQETQYF. The CDR3 bases are TGTGCCAGCAGCTCCGCCGGGTACCAAGAGACCCAGTACTTC. This chain joins TRBV5-4 and TRBJ2-5; D is unresolved. Trimming left V 3 bases short and J 0 bases short, with 9 bases between. CDR3 length: 14 amino acids. The germline gives CDR1 SGHNT, CDR2 YYREEE (reference sequence).

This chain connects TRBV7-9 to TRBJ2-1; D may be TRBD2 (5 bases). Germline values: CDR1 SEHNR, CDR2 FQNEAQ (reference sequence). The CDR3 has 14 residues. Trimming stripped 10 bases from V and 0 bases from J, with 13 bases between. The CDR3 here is CATLPGYSYNEQFF. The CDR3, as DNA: TGTGCCACCCTCCCGGGGTACTCCTACAATGAGCAGTTCTTC.

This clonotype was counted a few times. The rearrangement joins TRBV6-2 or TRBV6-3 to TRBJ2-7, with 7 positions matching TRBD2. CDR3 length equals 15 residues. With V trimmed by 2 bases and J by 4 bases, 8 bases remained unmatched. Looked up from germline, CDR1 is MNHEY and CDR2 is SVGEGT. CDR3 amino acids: CASSYGRERGYEQYV. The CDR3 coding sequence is TGTGCCAGCAGTTACGGGCGCGAGCGGGGTTACGAGCAGTACGTC.

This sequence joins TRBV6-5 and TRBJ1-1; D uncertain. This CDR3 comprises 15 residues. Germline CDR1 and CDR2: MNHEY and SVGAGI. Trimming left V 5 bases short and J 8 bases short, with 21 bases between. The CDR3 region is CASSSKAGPLGEAFF. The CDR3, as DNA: TGTGCCAGCAGTAGTAAGGCCGGGCCGCTGGGAGAAGCTTTCTTT.

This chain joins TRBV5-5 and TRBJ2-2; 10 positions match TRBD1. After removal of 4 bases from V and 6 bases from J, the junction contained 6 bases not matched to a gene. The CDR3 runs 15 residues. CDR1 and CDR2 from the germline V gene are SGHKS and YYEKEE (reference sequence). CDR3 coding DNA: TGTGCCAGCAGCGTGCCCGGGACAGGGGCCGGGGAGCTGTTTTTT. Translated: CASSVPGTGAGELFF.

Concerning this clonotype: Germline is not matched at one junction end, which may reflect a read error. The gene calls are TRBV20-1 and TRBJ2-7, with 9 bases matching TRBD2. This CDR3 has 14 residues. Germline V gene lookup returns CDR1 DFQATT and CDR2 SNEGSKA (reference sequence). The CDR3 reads CSDRGGGAGYEQYF. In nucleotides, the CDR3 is TGCAGTGATAGAGGCGGGGGGGCCGGTTACGAGCAGTACTTC.

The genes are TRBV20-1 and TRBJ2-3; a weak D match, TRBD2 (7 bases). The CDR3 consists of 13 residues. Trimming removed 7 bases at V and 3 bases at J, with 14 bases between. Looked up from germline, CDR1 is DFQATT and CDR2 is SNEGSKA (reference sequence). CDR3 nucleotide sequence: TGCAGTGTGAGGGGGGGCCCGACAGATACGCAGTATTTT. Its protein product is CSVRGGPTDTQYF.

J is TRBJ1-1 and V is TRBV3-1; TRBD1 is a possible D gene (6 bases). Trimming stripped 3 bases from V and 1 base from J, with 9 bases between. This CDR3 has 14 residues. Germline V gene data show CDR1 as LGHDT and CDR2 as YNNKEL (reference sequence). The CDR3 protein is CASSQGAWNTEAFF. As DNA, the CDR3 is TGTGCCAGCAGCCAGGGGGCCTGGAACACTGAAGCTTTCTTT.

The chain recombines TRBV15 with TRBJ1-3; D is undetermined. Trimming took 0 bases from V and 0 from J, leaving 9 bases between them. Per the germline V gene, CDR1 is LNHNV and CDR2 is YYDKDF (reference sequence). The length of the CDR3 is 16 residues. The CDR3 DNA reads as TGTGCCACCAGCAGAGATTTTGCTAACTCTGGAAACACCATATATTTT. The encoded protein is CATSRDFANSGNTIYF.

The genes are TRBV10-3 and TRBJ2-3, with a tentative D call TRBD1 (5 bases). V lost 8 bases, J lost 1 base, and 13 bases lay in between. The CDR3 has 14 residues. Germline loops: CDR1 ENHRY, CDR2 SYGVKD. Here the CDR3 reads CAIRTPTGTDTQYF. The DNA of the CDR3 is TGTGCCATCCGGACACCGACAGGCACAGATACGCAGTATTTT.

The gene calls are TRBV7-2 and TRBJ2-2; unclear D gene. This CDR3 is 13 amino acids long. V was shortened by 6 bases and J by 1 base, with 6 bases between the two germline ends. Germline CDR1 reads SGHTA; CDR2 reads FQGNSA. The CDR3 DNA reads TGTGCCAGCAGATACATGAACACCGGGGAGCTGTTTTTT. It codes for CASRYMNTGELFF.

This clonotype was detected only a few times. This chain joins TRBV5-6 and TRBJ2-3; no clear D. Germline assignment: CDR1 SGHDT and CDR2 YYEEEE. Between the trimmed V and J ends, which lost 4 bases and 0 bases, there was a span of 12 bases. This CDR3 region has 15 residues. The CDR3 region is CASSRPTDSTDTQYF. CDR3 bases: TGTGCCAGCAGCCGGCCCACAGATAGCACAGATACGCAGTATTTT.

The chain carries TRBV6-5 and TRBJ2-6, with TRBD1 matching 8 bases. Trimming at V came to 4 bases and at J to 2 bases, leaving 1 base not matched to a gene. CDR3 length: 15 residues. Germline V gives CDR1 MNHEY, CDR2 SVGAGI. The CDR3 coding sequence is TGTGCCAGCAGTTTGACAGGGGCTGGGGCCAACGTCCTGACTTTC. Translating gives CASSLTGAGANVLTF.

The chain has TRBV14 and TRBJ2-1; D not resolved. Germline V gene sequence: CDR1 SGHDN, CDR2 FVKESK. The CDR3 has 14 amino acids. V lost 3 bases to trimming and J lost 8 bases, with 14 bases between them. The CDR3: CASSHKRAHDEQFF. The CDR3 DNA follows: TGTGCCAGCAGCCACAAACGGGCCCATGATGAGCAGTTCTTC.

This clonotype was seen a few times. The CDR3 sequence is CASTDRSRGTEAFF. The DNA for the CDR3 is TGCGCCAGCACGGACCGTTCGAGGGGCACTGAAGCTTTCTTT. This chain connects TRBV5-1 to TRBJ1-1; TRBD1 is a possible D gene (5 bases). The CDR3 is made up of 14 amino acids. Germline lookup yields CDR1 SGHRS and CDR2 YFSETQ. With 6 bases removed from V and 4 bases from J, the gap between germline ends came to 16 bases.

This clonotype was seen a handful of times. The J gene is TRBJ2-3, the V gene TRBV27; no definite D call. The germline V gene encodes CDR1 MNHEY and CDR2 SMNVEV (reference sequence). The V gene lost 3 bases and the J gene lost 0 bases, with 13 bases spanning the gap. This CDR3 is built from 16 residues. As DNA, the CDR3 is TGTGCCAGCAGTTTTATGTCGGCGGTTAGCACAGATACGCAGTATTTT. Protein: CASSFMSAVSTDTQYF.

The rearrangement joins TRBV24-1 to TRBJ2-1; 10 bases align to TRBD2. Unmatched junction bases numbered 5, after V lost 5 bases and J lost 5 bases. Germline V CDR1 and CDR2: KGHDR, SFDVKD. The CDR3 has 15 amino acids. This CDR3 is CATSAGTSVDNEQFF. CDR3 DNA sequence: TGTGCCACCAGTGCCGGGACTAGCGTAGACAATGAGCAGTTCTTC.

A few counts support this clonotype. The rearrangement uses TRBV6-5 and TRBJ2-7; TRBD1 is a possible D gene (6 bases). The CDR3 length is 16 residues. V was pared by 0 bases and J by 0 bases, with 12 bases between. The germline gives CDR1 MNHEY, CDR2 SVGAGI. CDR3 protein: CASSYSSQGHSYEQYF. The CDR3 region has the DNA TGTGCCAGCAGTTACTCGTCACAGGGCCACTCCTACGAGCAGTACTTC.

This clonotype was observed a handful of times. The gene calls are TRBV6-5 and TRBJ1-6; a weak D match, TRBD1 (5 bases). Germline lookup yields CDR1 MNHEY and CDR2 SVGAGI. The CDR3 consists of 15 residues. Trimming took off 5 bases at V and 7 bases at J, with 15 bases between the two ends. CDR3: CASSRGGSGNSPLHF. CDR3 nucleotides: TGTGCCAGCAGTCGGGGGGGATCAGGCAATTCACCCCTCCACTTT.